The 21 T cell receptor beta chains in this list originate from one sample, sequenced in a study of Graves' ophthalmopathy and Graves' hyperthyroidism listed by TCRdb under 2018. Sequencing instrument: Illumina HiSeq 2000. For repertoire sequencing, the TCR beta CDR3 regions were amplified from RNA transcripts. The first round of RT-PCR was done with HTBI primers and the Qiagen OneStep RT-PCR kit, and was followed by a second round of multiplex PCR, then size selection and purification. TCRdb ran its own pipeline on the public reads, namely fastp trimming at Q25 and MiXCR clone calling, and kept in-frame beta chains. Identical CDR3 protein sequences are pooled into one entry, listed with their most common genes and DNA. The sample contains about 370,000 distinct CDR3 sequences, around 17% of them found a single time. The ten largest make up around 1.4% of the sample. The sample taken for sequencing was peripheral blood. Receptor source: a woman aged 18-29 years with Graves' ophthalmopathy. Donor details come from another sample of the same person, matched by shared clones.

This clonotype was seen many times. This rearrangement joins TRBV7-9 to TRBJ2-7; D is possibly TRBD1 or TRBD2 (5 bases each). The V gene's germline CDR1 is SEHNR and CDR2 FQNEAQ (reference sequence). Trimming took off 5 bases at V and 4 bases at J, with 12 bases between the two ends. The CDR3 runs to 13 residues. In DNA form, the CDR3 reads TGTGCCAGCAGCCCAGGGAGTAGGTACGAGCAGTACTTC. Translation gives CASSPGSRYEQYF.

The V and J genes are TRBV10-3 and TRBJ1-6; D perhaps matches TRBD1 (6 bases). V lost 8 bases, J lost 7 bases, and 12 bases lay in between. CDR3 length: 13 amino acids. The germline CDR1 and CDR2 sequences are ENHRY and SYGVKD. CDR3 sequence (DNA): TGTGCCATCCGCGGGGGCGAGAATTCACCCCTCCACTTT. As protein: CAIRGGENSPLHF.

J is TRBJ1-2 and V is TRBV6-1; a weak D match, TRBD1 (6 bases). The CDR3 is 12 amino acids. The V gene's germline CDR1 is MNHNS and CDR2 SASEGT. Trimming stripped 1 base from V and 7 bases from J, with 7 bases between. The chain's CDR3 is CASSEGGAGYTF. The CDR3 coding sequence is TGTGCCAGCAGTGAAGGGGGGGCTGGCTACACCTTC.

This clonotype was recorded at least ten times. This may be a read error: a much more frequent sequence differs by one nucleotide. The chain is built from TRBV27 and TRBJ1-2; D possibly corresponds to TRBD1 (5 bases). Germline CDR1 MNHEY, CDR2 SMNVEV (reference sequence). Between the trimmed V and J ends, which lost 6 bases and 4 bases, there was a span of 15 bases. CDR3 length: 14 amino acids. The CDR3 loop reads CASRPVGPGYGYTF. The CDR3 bases are TGTGCCAGCAGGCCGGTGGGGCCAGGCTATGGCTACACCTTC.

Many counts were recorded for this clonotype. V is TRBV6-2 or TRBV6-3 and J is TRBJ2-7; D remains unclear. The germline V gene has CDR1 MNHEY and CDR2 SVGEGT. The CDR3 loop spans 12 amino acids. Trimming took off 5 bases at V and 7 bases at J, with 12 bases between the two ends. CDR3 in amino acids: CASSPGPWEQYF. As DNA, the CDR3 is TGTGCCAGCAGTCCAGGACCCTGGGAGCAGTACTTC.

The rearrangement uses TRBV2 and TRBJ1-1, with TRBD1 matching 8 bases. The V gene's germline CDR1 is SNHLY and CDR2 FYNNEI. V shed 4 bases and J 4 bases; nucleotides not matched to a gene: 11. The CDR3 length is 16 residues. CDR3 protein: CASSVRQGAGTTEAFF. CDR3 in DNA: TGTGCCAGCAGTGTGAGGCAGGGGGCGGGAACCACTGAAGCTTTCTTT. The full variable domain, completed using reference TRBV2 and TRBJ1-1, is EPEVTQTPSHQVTQMGQEVILRCVPISNHLYFYWYRQILGQKVEFLVSFYNNEISEKSEIFDDQFSVERPDGSNFTLKIRSTKLEDSAMYFCASSVRQGAGTTEAFFGQGTRLTVV.

This clonotype was recorded at least ten times. The V call is TRBV28, the J call TRBJ1-1; no reliable D call. V was shortened by 6 bases and J by 0 bases, with 11 bases between the two germline ends. CDR3 size: 14 residues. Germline V gene lookup returns CDR1 MDHEN and CDR2 SYDVKM. CDR3 sequence reads: CASRTPAMNTEAFF. The CDR3 bases are TGTGCCAGCAGAACCCCGGCCATGAACACTGAAGCTTTCTTT. The full variable domain, with the rest looked up from reference TRBV28 and TRBJ1-1, is DVKVTQSSRYLVKRTGEKVFLECVQDMDHENMFWYRQDPGLGLRLIYFSYDVKMKEKGDIPEGYSVSREKKERFSLILESASTNQTSMYLCASRTPAMNTEAFFGQGTRLTVV.

This clonotype was counted at least ten times. The chain uses TRBV6-5 and TRBJ1-1; perhaps TRBD1 as D (6 bases). Germline CDR1 is MNHEY and CDR2 is SVGAGI. The CDR3 has 11 amino acids. Trimming shortened V by 9 bases and J by 11 bases, and 16 bases separated the two germline ends. The CDR3 coding sequence is TGTGCCAGTTTCCGGGACACGGGCGCTTTCTTT. Residues: CASFRDTGAFF.

In its sample, this clonotype was seen many times. This sequence joins TRBV12-3 or TRBV12-4 and TRBJ1-1; D is undetermined. The V end lost 2 bases, the J end lost 2 bases, and 12 bases lay between the germline ends. This CDR3 is 15 amino acids long. In DNA, the CDR3 is TGTGCCAGCAGTTTATGGCAGAAAATCAACACTGAAGCTTTCTTT. Its translation is CASSLWQKINTEAFF.

This clonotype was picked up many times. The chain combines TRBV9 with TRBJ1-3; perhaps TRBD1 as D (5 bases). Germline CDR1 reads SGDLS; CDR2 reads YYNGEE. This CDR3 contains 16 residues. The V end lost 3 bases, the J end lost 2 bases, and 15 bases lay between the germline ends. This chain's CDR3 is CASSAAPRGAGNTIYF. For the CDR3, the DNA is TGTGCCAGCAGCGCCGCTCCGAGGGGCGCTGGAAACACCATATATTTT.

This clonotype was counted at least ten times. The chain joins TRBV4-1 to TRBJ2-4; 8 bases line up with TRBD1. CDR1 is MGHRA and CDR2 is YSYEKL in the germline V gene. The CDR3 extends over 22 amino acids. The V segment lost 4 bases and the J segment 2 bases; nucleotides outside the gene matches: 25. CDR3 in DNA: TGCGCCAGCAGCCCCAAAGGACAGGGAACGATCCCCGGGGGCCAAACCAAAAACATTCAGTACTTC. This codes for CASSPKGQGTIPGGQTKNIQYF.

This clonotype was picked up many times. V is TRBV7-6 and J is TRBJ1-5, with D hard to call. V lost 5 bases to trimming and J lost 3 bases, with 14 bases between them. The CDR3 has 15 amino acids. The germline CDR1 and CDR2 sequences are SGHVS and FNYEAQ. The CDR3 coding sequence is TGTGCCAGCAGCGTACGGGGTGGGGACAATCAGCCCCAGCATTTT. This translates into CASSVRGGDNQPQHF.

The sample holds many counts of this clonotype. The chain carries TRBV5-1 and TRBJ1-1, with D possibly matching TRBD1 (5 bases). Trimming cost V 5 bases and J 6 bases, with 11 bases left between them. The germline gives CDR1 SGHRS, CDR2 YFSETQ. The length of the CDR3 is 12 residues. The CDR3 DNA sequence: TGCGCCAGCAGATCAGGGACGGCTGAAGCTTTCTTT. As protein: CASRSGTAEAFF.

This clonotype was found many times. V and J are TRBV10-3 and TRBJ2-7, with 7 bases fitting TRBD1. With 5 bases clipped from V and 0 bases from J, the junction kept 4 bases outside the gene matches. Germline CDR1 and CDR2: ENHRY and SYGVKD. The CDR3 is 14 residues long. The CDR3 nucleotides are TGTGCCATCAGTACCGGGACAGTCTCCTACGAGCAGTACTTC. The encoded protein is CAISTGTVSYEQYF.

The J gene is TRBJ1-1, the V gene TRBV30; 7 nucleotides line up with TRBD1. V dropped 5 bases and J dropped 5; count of bases not matched to a gene: 8. Germline CDR1 and CDR2: GTSNPN and SVGIG (reference sequence). The CDR3 spans 13 residues. CDR3 in amino acids: CAWSKQGDTEAFF. The CDR3 nucleotides are TGTGCCTGGTCGAAGCAGGGGGATACTGAAGCTTTCTTT.

This clonotype was picked up many times. V gene TRBV6-2 or TRBV6-3 combines with J gene TRBJ1-2; maybe TRBD1 (5 bases). Germline V gene sequence: CDR1 MNHEY, CDR2 SVGEGT. Trimming left V 6 bases short and J 3 bases short, with 11 bases between. The CDR3 contains 13 residues. The CDR3 DNA is TGTGCCAGCAGCCACAGGTGGGACTATGGCTACACCTTC. Translated, it gives CASSHRWDYGYTF.

This clonotype was observed many times. This chain links TRBV11-2 with TRBJ2-7; 10 bases are shared with TRBD2. Losses at the gene ends were 4 bases for V and 7 bases for J; bases not matched to a gene: 19. Germline V CDR1 and CDR2: SGHAT, FQNNGV. This CDR3 is built from 18 residues. CDR3 loop: CASSSVLAGIGALPEQYF. DNA of the CDR3: TGTGCCAGCAGCTCTGTACTAGCGGGAATAGGAGCCCTACCTGAGCAGTACTTC.

This chain connects TRBV19 to TRBJ1-2; D unresolved. The CDR3 totals 13 residues. The germline CDR1 and CDR2 sequences are LNHDA and SQIVND (reference sequence). V was shortened by 6 bases and J by 4 bases, with 12 bases between the two germline ends. In DNA, the CDR3 is TGTGCCAGTAGGGCCAACGGAGCCTATGGCTACACCTTC. It encodes CASRANGAYGYTF.

This clonotype was found many times. The V and J genes are TRBV6-2 or TRBV6-3 and TRBJ2-7; 9 bases are a match to TRBD2. After removal of 0 bases from V and 5 bases from J, the junction contained 11 bases not matched to a gene. Germline V CDR1 and CDR2: MNHEY, SVGEGT. This CDR3 is 17 amino acids long. The CDR3 nucleotides are TGTGCCAGCAGTTACTCGTTTAATAGCGGGAGCAAGAACGAGCAGTACTTC. It encodes CASSYSFNSGSKNEQYF.

This clonotype came up many times. The chain employs TRBV6-1 and TRBJ2-7; D not certain. This CDR3 has 13 amino acids. V shed 3 bases and J shed 2 bases, with 8 bases lying between them. Per germline, CDR1 MNHNS and CDR2 SASEGT. CDR3 bases: TGTGCCAGCAGTGACAGGCCCACCTACGAGCAGTACTTC. It specifies CASSDRPTYEQYF.

This clonotype was seen a few times. The chain has TRBV28 and TRBJ2-7; 10 nucleotides match TRBD1. The V gene end was trimmed by 7 bases and the J gene end by 6 bases; junction bases not matched to a gene: 9. The CDR3 totals 14 residues. CDR1 is MDHEN and CDR2 is SYDVKM in the germline V gene. The CDR3 loop reads CASNEGTGAREQYF. DNA of the CDR3: TGTGCCAGCAACGAGGGGACAGGGGCTCGCGAGCAGTACTTC.